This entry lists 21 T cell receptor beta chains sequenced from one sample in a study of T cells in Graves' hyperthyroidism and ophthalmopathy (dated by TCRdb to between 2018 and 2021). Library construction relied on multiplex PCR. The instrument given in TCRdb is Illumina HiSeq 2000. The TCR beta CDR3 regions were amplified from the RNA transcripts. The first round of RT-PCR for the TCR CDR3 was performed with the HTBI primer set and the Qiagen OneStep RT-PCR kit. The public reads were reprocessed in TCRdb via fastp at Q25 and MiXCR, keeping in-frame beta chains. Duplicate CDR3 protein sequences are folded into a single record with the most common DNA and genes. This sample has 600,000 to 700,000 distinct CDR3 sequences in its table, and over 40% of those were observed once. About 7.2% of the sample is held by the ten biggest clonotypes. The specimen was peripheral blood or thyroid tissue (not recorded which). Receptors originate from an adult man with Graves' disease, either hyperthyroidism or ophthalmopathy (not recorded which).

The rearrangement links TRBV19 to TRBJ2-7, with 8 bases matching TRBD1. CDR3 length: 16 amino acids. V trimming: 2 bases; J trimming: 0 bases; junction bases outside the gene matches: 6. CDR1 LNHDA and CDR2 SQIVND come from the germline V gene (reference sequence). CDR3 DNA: TGTGCCAGTAGTATAAAGGGCGACAGGGGCTCCTACGAGCAGTACTTC. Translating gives CASSIKGDRGSYEQYF. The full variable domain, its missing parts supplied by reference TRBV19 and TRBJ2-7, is DGGITQSPKYLFRKEGQNVTLSCEQNLNHDAMYWYRQDPGQGLRLIYYSQIVNDFQKGDIAEGYSVSREKKESFPLTVTSAQKNPTAFYLCASSIKGDRGSYEQYFGPGTRLTVT.

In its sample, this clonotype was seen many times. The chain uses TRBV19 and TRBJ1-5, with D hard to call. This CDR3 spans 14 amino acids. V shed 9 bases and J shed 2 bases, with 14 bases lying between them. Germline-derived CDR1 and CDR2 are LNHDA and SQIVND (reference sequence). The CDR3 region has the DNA TGTGCCAGCAGGCTCGGTCTGGGCAATCAGCCCCAGCATTTT. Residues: CASRLGLGNQPQHF.

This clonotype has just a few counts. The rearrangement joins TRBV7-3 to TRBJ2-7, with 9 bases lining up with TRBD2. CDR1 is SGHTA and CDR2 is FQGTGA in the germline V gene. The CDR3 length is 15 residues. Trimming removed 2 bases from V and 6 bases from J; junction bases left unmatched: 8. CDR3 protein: CASSLWSSGRSEQYF. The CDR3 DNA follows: TGTGCCAGCAGCTTATGGAGTAGCGGGAGATCCGAGCAGTACTTC.

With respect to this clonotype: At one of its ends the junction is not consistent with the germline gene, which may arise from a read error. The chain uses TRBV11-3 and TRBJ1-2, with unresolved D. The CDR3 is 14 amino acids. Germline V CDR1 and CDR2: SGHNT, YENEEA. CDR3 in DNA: TGTGCCAGCAGTTTAGGGATTCGGGGATATGGCTACACCTTC. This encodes CASSLGIRGYGYTF.

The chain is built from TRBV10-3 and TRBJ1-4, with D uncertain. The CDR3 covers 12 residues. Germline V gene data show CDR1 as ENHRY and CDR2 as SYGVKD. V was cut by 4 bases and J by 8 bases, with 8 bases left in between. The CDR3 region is CAISGRSEKLFF. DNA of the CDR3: TGTGCCATCAGTGGGAGAAGCGAAAAACTGTTTTTT.

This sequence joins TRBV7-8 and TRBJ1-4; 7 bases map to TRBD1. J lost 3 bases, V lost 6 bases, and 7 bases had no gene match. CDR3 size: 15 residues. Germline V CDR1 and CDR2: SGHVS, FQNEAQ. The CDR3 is CASRGTVQANEKLFF. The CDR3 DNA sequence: TGTGCCAGCAGGGGGACAGTCCAAGCTAATGAAAAACTGTTTTTT.

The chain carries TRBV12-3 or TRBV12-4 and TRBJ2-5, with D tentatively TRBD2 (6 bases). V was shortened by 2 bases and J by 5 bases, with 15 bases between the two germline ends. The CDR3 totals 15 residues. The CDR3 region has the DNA TGTGCCAGCAGTTTACTTGCGGGAATATCGGAGACCCAGTACTTC. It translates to CASSLLAGISETQYF.

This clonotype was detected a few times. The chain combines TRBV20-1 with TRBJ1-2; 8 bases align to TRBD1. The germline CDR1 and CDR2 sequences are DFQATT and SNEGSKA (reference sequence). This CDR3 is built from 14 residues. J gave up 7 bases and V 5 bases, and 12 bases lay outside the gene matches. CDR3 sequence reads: CSAQGEQGGVGYTF. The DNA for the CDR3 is TGCAGTGCTCAGGGCGAACAGGGGGGAGTTGGCTACACCTTC.

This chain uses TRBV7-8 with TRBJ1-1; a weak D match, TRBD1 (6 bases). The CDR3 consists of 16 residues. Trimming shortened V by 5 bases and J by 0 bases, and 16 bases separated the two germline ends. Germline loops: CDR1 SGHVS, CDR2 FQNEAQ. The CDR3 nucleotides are TGTGCCAGCAGCCCGCCGCTAGGGGGGATGAACACTGAAGCTTTCTTT. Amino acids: CASSPPLGGMNTEAFF. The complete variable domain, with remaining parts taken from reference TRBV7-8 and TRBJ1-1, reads GAGVSQSPRYKVAKRGQDVALRCDPISGHVSLFWYQQALGQGPEFLTYFQNEAQLDKSGLPSDRFFAERPEGSVSTLKIQRTQQEDSAVYLCASSPPLGGMNTEAFFGQGTRLTVV.

The CDR3 loop is CSAKDTGELFF. DNA for the CDR3: TGCAGTGCTAAGGACACCGGGGAGCTGTTTTTT. The V and J genes are TRBV20-1 and TRBJ2-2; D uncertain. CDR3 length equals 11 residues. Trimming shortened V by 4 bases and J by 3 bases, and 3 bases separated the two germline ends. Looked up from germline, CDR1 is DFQATT and CDR2 is SNEGSKA (reference sequence).

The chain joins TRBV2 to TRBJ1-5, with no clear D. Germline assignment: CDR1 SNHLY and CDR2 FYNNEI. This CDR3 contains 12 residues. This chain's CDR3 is CAGVYSNQPQHF. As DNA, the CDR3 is TGTGCGGGAGTATATAGCAATCAGCCCCAGCATTTT.

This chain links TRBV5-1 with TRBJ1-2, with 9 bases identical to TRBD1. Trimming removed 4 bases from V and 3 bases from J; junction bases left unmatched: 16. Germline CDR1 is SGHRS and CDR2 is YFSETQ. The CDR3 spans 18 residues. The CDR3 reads CASSVLQGAKSVDYGYTF. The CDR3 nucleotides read TGCGCCAGCAGCGTCCTACAGGGGGCGAAATCAGTGGACTATGGCTACACCTTC.

The CDR3 spells CASSFRDRGGDTEAFF. In DNA, the CDR3 is TGTGCCAGCAGCTTCCGGGACAGGGGAGGTGACACTGAAGCTTTCTTT. This chain links TRBV7-9 with TRBJ1-1; 10 nucleotides align to TRBD1. The V and J ends lost 3 bases and 3 bases, in that order; junction bases with no gene match: 7. Germline V gene data show CDR1 as SEHNR and CDR2 as FQNEAQ (reference sequence). The CDR3 loop spans 16 amino acids.

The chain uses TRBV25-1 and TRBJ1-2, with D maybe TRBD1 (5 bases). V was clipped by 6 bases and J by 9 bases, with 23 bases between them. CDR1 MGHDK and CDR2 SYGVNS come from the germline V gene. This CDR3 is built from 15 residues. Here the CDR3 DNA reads TGTGCCAGCAGCCTAAGCACCGGGGCAGGGATGAGCTACACCTTC. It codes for CASSLSTGAGMSYTF.

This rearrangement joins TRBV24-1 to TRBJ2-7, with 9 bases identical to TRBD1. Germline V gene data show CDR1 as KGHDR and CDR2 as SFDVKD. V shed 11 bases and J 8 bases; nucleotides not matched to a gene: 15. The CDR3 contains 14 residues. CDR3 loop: CASRTGTGWNQQYF. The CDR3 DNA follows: TGTGCCAGCAGGACCGGGACAGGGTGGAATCAGCAGTACTTC.

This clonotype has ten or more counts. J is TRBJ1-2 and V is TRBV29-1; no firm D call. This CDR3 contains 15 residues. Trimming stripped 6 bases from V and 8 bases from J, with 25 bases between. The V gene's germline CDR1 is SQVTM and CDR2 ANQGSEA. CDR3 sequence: CSVRRAEAPRWGYTF. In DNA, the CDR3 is TGCAGCGTACGAAGGGCGGAGGCCCCGCGGTGGGGCTACACCTTC.

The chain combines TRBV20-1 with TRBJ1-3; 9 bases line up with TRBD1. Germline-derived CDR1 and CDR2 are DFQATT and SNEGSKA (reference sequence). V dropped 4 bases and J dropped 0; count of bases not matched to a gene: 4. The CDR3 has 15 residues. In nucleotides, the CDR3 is TGCAGTGCTACAAAGACAGGGGGCTCTGGAAACACCATATATTTT. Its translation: CSATKTGGSGNTIYF.

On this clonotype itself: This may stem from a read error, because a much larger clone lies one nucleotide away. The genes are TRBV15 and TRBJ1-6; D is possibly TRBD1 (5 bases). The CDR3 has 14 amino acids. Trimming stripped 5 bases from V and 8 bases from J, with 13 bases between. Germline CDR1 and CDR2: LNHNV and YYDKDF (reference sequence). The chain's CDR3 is CATSSEGLHSPLHF. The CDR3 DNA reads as TGTGCCACCAGCTCAGAGGGACTACATTCACCCCTCCACTTT. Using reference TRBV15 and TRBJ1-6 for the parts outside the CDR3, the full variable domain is DAMVIQNPRYQVTQFGKPVTLSCSQTLNHNVMYWYQQKSSQAPKLLFHYYDKDFNNEADTPDNFQSRRPNTSFCFLDIRSPGLGDTAMYLCATSSEGLHSPLHFGNGTRLTVT.

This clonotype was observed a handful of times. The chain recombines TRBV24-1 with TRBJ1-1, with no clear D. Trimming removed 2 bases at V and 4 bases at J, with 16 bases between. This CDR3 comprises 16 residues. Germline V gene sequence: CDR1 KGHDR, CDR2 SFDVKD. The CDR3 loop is CATSDSDRGDGTEAFF. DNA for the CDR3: TGTGCCACCAGTGATTCGGATCGGGGAGACGGCACTGAAGCTTTCTTT.

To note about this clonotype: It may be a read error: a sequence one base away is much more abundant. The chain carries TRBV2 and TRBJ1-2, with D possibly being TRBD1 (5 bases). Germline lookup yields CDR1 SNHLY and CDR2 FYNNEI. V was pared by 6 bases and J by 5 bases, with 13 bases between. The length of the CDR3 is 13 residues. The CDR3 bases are TGTGCCAGCAGGGGGCGACCGAAGTATGGCTACACCTTC. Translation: CASRGRPKYGYTF.

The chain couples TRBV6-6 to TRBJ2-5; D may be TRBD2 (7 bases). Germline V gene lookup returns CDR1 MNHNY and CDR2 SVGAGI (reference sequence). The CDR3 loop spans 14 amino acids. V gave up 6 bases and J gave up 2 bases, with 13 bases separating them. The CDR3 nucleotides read TGTGCCAGCAGGCAGGGAGGGGGACAAGAGACCCAGTACTTC. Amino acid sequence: CASRQGGGQETQYF.